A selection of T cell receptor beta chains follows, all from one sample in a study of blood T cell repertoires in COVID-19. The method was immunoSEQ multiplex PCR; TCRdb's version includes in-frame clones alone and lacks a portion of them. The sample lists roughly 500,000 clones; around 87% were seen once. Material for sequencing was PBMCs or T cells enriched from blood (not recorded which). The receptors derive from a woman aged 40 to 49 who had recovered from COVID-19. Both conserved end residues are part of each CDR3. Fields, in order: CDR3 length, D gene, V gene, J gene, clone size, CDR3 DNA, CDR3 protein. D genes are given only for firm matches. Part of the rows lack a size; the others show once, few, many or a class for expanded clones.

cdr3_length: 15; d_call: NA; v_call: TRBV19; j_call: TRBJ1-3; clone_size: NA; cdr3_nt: TGTGCCAGTAGGCAGGAAAGCGGATCTGGAAACACCATATATTTT; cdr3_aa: CASRQESGSGNTIYF
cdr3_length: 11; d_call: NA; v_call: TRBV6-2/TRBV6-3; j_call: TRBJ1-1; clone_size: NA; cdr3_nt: TGTGCCAGCAGTATTTATCGTGAAGCTTTCTTT; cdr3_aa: CASSIYREAFF
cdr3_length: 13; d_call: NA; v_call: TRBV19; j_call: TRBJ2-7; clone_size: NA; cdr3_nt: TGTGCCAGTAGTCGGGAGAGCTCCTACGAGCAGTACTTC; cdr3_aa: CASSRESSYEQYF
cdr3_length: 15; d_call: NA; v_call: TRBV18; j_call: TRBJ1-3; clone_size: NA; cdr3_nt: TGTGCCAGCTCAGGGGGCGGCAACTCTGGAAACACCATATATTTT; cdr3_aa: CASSGGGNSGNTIYF
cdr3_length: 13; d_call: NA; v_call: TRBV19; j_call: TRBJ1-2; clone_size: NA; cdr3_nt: TGTGCCAGTAGTATAGGACAGGACTATGGCTACACCTTC; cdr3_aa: CASSIGQDYGYTF
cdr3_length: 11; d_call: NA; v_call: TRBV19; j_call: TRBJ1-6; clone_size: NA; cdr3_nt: TGTGCCAGTAGTCAGGGCAGTGTCCTCCACTTT; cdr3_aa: CASSQGSVLHF
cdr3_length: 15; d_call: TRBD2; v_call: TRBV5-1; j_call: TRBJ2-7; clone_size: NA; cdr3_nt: TGCGCCAGCAGCTCCCCGACTAGCGGGAGGGCCGAGCAGTACTTC; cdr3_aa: CASSSPTSGRAEQYF
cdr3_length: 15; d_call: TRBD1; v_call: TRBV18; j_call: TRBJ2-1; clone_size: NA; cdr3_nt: TGTGCCAGCTCACCCGGACAGGGATCCTACAATGAGCAGTTCTTC; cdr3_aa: CASSPGQGSYNEQFF
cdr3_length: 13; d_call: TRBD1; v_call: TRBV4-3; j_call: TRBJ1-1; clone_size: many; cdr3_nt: TGCGCCAGCAGCCAAGGCCGGGACAGGAAAGCTTTCTTT; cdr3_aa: CASSQGRDRKAFF
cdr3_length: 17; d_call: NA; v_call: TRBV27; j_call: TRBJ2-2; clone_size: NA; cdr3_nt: TGTGCCAGCAAACTCAGGGGTTCGCGGCTGAACACCGGGGAGCTGTTTTTT; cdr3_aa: CASKLRGSRLNTGELFF
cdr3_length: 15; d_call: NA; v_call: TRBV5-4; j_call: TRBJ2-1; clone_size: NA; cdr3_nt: TGTGCCAGCACCCGCCCGCAGGCCACCTACAATGAGCAGTTCTTC; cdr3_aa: CASTRPQATYNEQFF